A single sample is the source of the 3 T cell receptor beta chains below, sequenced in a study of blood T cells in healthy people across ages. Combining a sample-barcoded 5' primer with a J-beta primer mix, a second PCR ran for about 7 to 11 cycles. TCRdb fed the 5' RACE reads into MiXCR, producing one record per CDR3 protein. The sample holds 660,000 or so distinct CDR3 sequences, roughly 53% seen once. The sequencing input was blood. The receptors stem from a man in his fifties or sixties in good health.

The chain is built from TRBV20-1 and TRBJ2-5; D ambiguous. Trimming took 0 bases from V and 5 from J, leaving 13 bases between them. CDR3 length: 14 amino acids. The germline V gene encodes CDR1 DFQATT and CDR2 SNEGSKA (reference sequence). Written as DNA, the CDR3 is TGCAGTGCTAGAGACGCCTACCAAGGGGAGACCCAGTACTTC. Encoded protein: CSARDAYQGETQYF.

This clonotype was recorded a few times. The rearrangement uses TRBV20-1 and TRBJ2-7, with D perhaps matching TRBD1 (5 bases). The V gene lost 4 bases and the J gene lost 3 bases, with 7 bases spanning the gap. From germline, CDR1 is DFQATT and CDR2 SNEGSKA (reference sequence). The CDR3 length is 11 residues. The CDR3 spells CSAKDNYEQYF. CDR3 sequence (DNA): TGCAGTGCTAAGGACAACTACGAGCAGTACTTC.

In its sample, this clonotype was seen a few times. CDR3 residues: CASSTRPESEQYF. The CDR3 nucleotides read TGTGCCAGCAGTACCCGACCGGAGTCCGAGCAGTACTTC. The V call is TRBV6-5, the J call TRBJ2-5, with unresolved D. The tail of the sequence fits TRBJ2-7 better, so the J call may be wrong. Per the germline V gene, CDR1 is MNHEY and CDR2 is SVGAGI. The CDR3 runs to 13 residues.